A selection of T cell receptor beta chains follows, all from one sample in a study of T cells after yellow fever vaccination. TCRdb fed the 5' RACE reads into MiXCR, producing one record per CDR3 protein. The sample carries some 670,000 distinct CDR3 sequences, approximately 13% recorded once. The sequences come from PBMCs, collected on the day of the yellow fever booster vaccination. The origin of the receptors is a man younger than 40 who received the YFV17D yellow fever vaccine. Both conserved end residues are part of each CDR3. The D gene is left open where the match is weak. Clone size is shown for a subset of rows, as once, few, many or a class of expanded clone.

d_call: NA
j_call: TRBJ2-5
v_call: TRBV5-1
clone_size: once
cdr3_nt: TGCGCCAGCAGCTTGGATGCAGAGACCCAGTACTTC
cdr3_aa: CASSLDAETQYF

d_call: NA
j_call: TRBJ2-3
v_call: TRBV29-1
clone_size: NA
cdr3_nt: TGCAGCGTTGTCATAGATACGCAGTATTTT
cdr3_aa: CSVVIDTQYF

d_call: TRBD1
j_call: TRBJ2-7
v_call: TRBV29-1
clone_size: few
cdr3_nt: TGCAGCGTTGAAGATCGTAGGACAGGGGATGACGAGCAGTACTTC
cdr3_aa: CSVEDRRTGDDEQYF

d_call: NA
j_call: TRBJ2-7
v_call: TRBV5-4
clone_size: few
cdr3_nt: TGTGCCAGCAGCTTGACGGAATCCTTCTCCTACGAGCAGTACTTC
cdr3_aa: CASSLTESFSYEQYF

d_call: NA
j_call: TRBJ2-7
v_call: TRBV5-6
clone_size: many
cdr3_nt: TGTGCCAGCAGCTTGGACCCCGGCGAGCAGTACTTC
cdr3_aa: CASSLDPGEQYF

d_call: NA
j_call: TRBJ2-3
v_call: TRBV6-1
clone_size: NA
cdr3_nt: TGTGCCAGCAGCAGGAAACGCGGTTTGAGCACAGATACGCAGTATTTT
cdr3_aa: CASSRKRGLSTDTQYF

d_call: TRBD2
j_call: TRBJ2-1
v_call: TRBV20-1
clone_size: once
cdr3_nt: TGCAGTACTTATATTTGGGCTAGCGGGACCTCCTACAATGAGCAGTTCTTC
cdr3_aa: CSTYIWASGTSYNEQFF

d_call: TRBD2
j_call: TRBJ2-1
v_call: TRBV24-1
clone_size: NA
cdr3_nt: TGTGCCACCAGTCGGACTAGCGGGACCCTTAGCTCCTACAATGAGCAGTTCTTC
cdr3_aa: CATSRTSGTLSSYNEQFF

d_call: TRBD2
j_call: TRBJ2-1
v_call: TRBV7-7
clone_size: NA
cdr3_nt: TGTGCTAGCAGCGTAGCTGGGACTAGCGTCAATGAGCAGTTCTTC
cdr3_aa: CASSVAGTSVNEQFF

d_call: NA
j_call: TRBJ1-2
v_call: TRBV20-1
clone_size: NA
cdr3_nt: TGCAGTGCCGAGCAGCCGACTAACTATGGCTACACCTTC
cdr3_aa: CSAEQPTNYGYTF

d_call: NA
j_call: TRBJ2-7
v_call: TRBV20-1
clone_size: NA
cdr3_nt: TGCAGTGCTTTCCCGGGGACTCTCTCCTACGAGCAGTACTTC
cdr3_aa: CSAFPGTLSYEQYF

d_call: TRBD1
j_call: TRBJ1-2
v_call: TRBV5-1
clone_size: many
cdr3_nt: TGCGCCAGCAGCCCGGGACAGCTAATCGGCTACACCTTC
cdr3_aa: CASSPGQLIGYTF

d_call: TRBD2
j_call: TRBJ2-5
v_call: TRBV3-1
clone_size: many
cdr3_nt: TGTGCCAGCAGCTTTAGACTAGCTATTCAAGAGACCCAGTACTTC
cdr3_aa: CASSFRLAIQETQYF

d_call: TRBD2
j_call: TRBJ2-3
v_call: TRBV12-3/TRBV12-4
clone_size: NA
cdr3_nt: TGTGCCAGCAGTTTGGAGGGAGGGGCGCAGTATTTT
cdr3_aa: CASSLEGGAQYF

d_call: TRBD1
j_call: TRBJ2-3
v_call: TRBV5-1
clone_size: NA
cdr3_nt: TGCGCCAGCAGCATACCGGGACAGGGTTTGGACTATGTCCCTGCAGATACGCAGTATTTT
cdr3_aa: CASSIPGQGLDYVPADTQYF

d_call: NA
j_call: TRBJ1-2
v_call: TRBV12-3/TRBV12-4
clone_size: once
cdr3_nt: TGTGCCAGCAGTAACACAGGGTTAGGCTACACCTTC
cdr3_aa: CASSNTGLGYTF

d_call: TRBD2
j_call: TRBJ2-1
v_call: TRBV30
clone_size: NA
cdr3_nt: TGTGCCTGGAGTAGGACTAGCGCCCAGGGAGAGCAGTTCTTC
cdr3_aa: CAWSRTSAQGEQFF

d_call: TRBD2
j_call: TRBJ2-3
v_call: TRBV19
clone_size: few
cdr3_nt: TGTGCCAGTAGTATAGCGGCTAGCGGGAGGGATACGCAGTATTTT
cdr3_aa: CASSIAASGRDTQYF

d_call: NA
j_call: TRBJ2-5
v_call: TRBV23-1
clone_size: NA
cdr3_nt: TGCGCCAGCAGTCAATCGAGGATTAAAAAGGCCCAGTACTTC
cdr3_aa: CASSQSRIKKAQYF

d_call: NA
j_call: TRBJ2-1
v_call: TRBV18
clone_size: NA
cdr3_nt: TGTGCCAGCTCACCACTGGTATCCTACAATGAGCAGTTCTTC
cdr3_aa: CASSPLVSYNEQFF

d_call: TRBD1
j_call: TRBJ2-2
v_call: TRBV25-1
clone_size: many
cdr3_nt: TGTGCCAGCAGCGGGACAGCCAGGGGCACCGGGGAGCTGTTTTTT
cdr3_aa: CASSGTARGTGELFF

d_call: NA
j_call: TRBJ2-5
v_call: TRBV15
clone_size: few
cdr3_nt: TGTGCCACCAGCAGAGCCTCGGACAGCCAAGAGACCCAGTACTTC
cdr3_aa: CATSRASDSQETQYF

d_call: NA
j_call: TRBJ2-4
v_call: TRBV5-5
clone_size: NA
cdr3_nt: TGTGCCAGCAGCTTGGGGGCAGGGGGGATCTCCAAAAACATTCAGTACTTC
cdr3_aa: CASSLGAGGISKNIQYF

d_call: NA
j_call: TRBJ2-3
v_call: TRBV10-3
clone_size: few
cdr3_nt: TGTGCCATCAGTGTAGGCGCAGATACGCAGTATTTT
cdr3_aa: CAISVGADTQYF

d_call: NA
j_call: TRBJ2-4
v_call: TRBV5-1
clone_size: few
cdr3_nt: TGCGCCAGCAGCTTGTCCGACCCAGCCAAAAACATTCAGTACTTC
cdr3_aa: CASSLSDPAKNIQYF

d_call: NA
j_call: TRBJ2-7
v_call: TRBV20-1
clone_size: NA
cdr3_nt: TGCAGTGCTAGAGGGCGGAGACAAATATTGGACGAGCAGTACTTC
cdr3_aa: CSARGRRQILDEQYF

d_call: NA
j_call: TRBJ1-5
v_call: TRBV7-9
clone_size: many
cdr3_nt: TGTGCCAGCAGCCGGGAGGGAAATCAGCCCCAGCATTTT
cdr3_aa: CASSREGNQPQHF

d_call: TRBD1
j_call: TRBJ1-1
v_call: TRBV7-9
clone_size: many
cdr3_nt: TGTGCCAGCAGCTTTGGGGACAGGGGTGACACTGAAGCTTTCTTT
cdr3_aa: CASSFGDRGDTEAFF

d_call: NA
j_call: TRBJ2-1
v_call: TRBV10-3
clone_size: NA
cdr3_nt: TGTGCCATCAGTGAGTCGCAAGACTATGCCTTTGGTGAGCAGTTCTTC
cdr3_aa: CAISESQDYAFGEQFF

d_call: TRBD2
j_call: TRBJ2-7
v_call: TRBV2
clone_size: few
cdr3_nt: TGTGCCAGCACCTTAGGACTAGCGGGAGGCGAGCAGTACTTC
cdr3_aa: CASTLGLAGGEQYF

d_call: NA
j_call: TRBJ2-1
v_call: TRBV4-3
clone_size: NA
cdr3_nt: TGCGCCAGCAGCCAAGAAAATCGAGGAGATCTTGAGCAGTTCTTC
cdr3_aa: CASSQENRGDLEQFF

d_call: TRBD2
j_call: TRBJ2-5
v_call: TRBV18
clone_size: few
cdr3_nt: TGTGCCAGCTCCCTCCTGGGACTAGAAGAGACCCAGTACTTC
cdr3_aa: CASSLLGLEETQYF

d_call: NA
j_call: TRBJ1-2
v_call: TRBV20-1
clone_size: few
cdr3_nt: TGCAGTGGCGTCGGCGCCTATGGCTACACCTTC
cdr3_aa: CSGVGAYGYTF

d_call: NA
j_call: TRBJ2-1
v_call: TRBV12-3/TRBV12-4
clone_size: few
cdr3_nt: TGTGCCACCTCGGAGGTGGGAAATGGGGGCAATGAGCAGTTCTTC
cdr3_aa: CATSEVGNGGNEQFF

d_call: NA
j_call: TRBJ2-2
v_call: TRBV4-3
clone_size: few
cdr3_nt: TGCGCCAGCAGCCAAGTTGTTGCTACCGGGGAGCTGTTTTTT
cdr3_aa: CASSQVVATGELFF

d_call: NA
j_call: TRBJ2-2
v_call: TRBV6-5
clone_size: few
cdr3_nt: TGTGCCAGCAGTTATGGGGGCAGGTTGTCGGTCACCGGGGAGCTGTTTTTT
cdr3_aa: CASSYGGRLSVTGELFF

d_call: TRBD2
j_call: TRBJ2-7
v_call: TRBV18
clone_size: many
cdr3_nt: TGTGCCAGCTCCCTGCTCGGGACTAGCGGTAACGAGCAGTACTTC
cdr3_aa: CASSLLGTSGNEQYF

d_call: NA
j_call: TRBJ2-3
v_call: TRBV11-3
clone_size: NA
cdr3_nt: TGTGCCAGCAGCCCGGTATCAGGGGACACAGATACGCAGTATTTT
cdr3_aa: CASSPVSGDTDTQYF

d_call: TRBD2
j_call: TRBJ2-7
v_call: TRBV12-3/TRBV12-4
clone_size: NA
cdr3_nt: TGTGCCAGCAGCCCCGTTAGACTAGCGGAGCCCTACGAGCAGTACTTC
cdr3_aa: CASSPVRLAEPYEQYF

d_call: NA
j_call: TRBJ1-1
v_call: TRBV5-5
clone_size: NA
cdr3_nt: TGTGCCAGCAGCCGGAGGGAGACTGAAGCTTTCTTT
cdr3_aa: CASSRRETEAFF

d_call: NA
j_call: TRBJ2-4
v_call: TRBV27
clone_size: NA
cdr3_nt: TGTGCCAGCAGTTTATCTTGGGTGGCCAAAAACATTCAGTACTTC
cdr3_aa: CASSLSWVAKNIQYF

d_call: TRBD2
j_call: TRBJ2-1
v_call: TRBV7-2
clone_size: few
cdr3_nt: TGTGCCAGCAGCTTAGTTGGTGCGGGAGGACCAAAAAATGAGCAGTTCTTC
cdr3_aa: CASSLVGAGGPKNEQFF

d_call: TRBD1
j_call: TRBJ2-7
v_call: TRBV11-2
clone_size: few
cdr3_nt: TGTGCCAGCAGGGACTGGACAGGGCGCTCCTACGAGCAGTACTTC
cdr3_aa: CASRDWTGRSYEQYF

d_call: NA
j_call: TRBJ2-5
v_call: TRBV20-1
clone_size: NA
cdr3_nt: TGCAGTGCAAAGAAGGGACCGCGACAAGGGACCCAGTACTTC
cdr3_aa: CSAKKGPRQGTQYF

d_call: NA
j_call: TRBJ2-5
v_call: TRBV30
clone_size: NA
cdr3_nt: TGTGCCTGGAGCCATGGGGAGACCCAGTACTTC
cdr3_aa: CAWSHGETQYF

d_call: TRBD2
j_call: TRBJ2-2
v_call: TRBV3-1
clone_size: many
cdr3_nt: TGTGCCAGCAGCCTAGCGGGAGGATCACCGGGGGAGCTGTTTTTT
cdr3_aa: CASSLAGGSPGELFF

d_call: TRBD2
j_call: TRBJ2-3
v_call: TRBV3-1
clone_size: few
cdr3_nt: TGTGCCAGCAGCCCCCGGACTAGCCTGGATACGCAGTATTTT
cdr3_aa: CASSPRTSLDTQYF

d_call: TRBD1
j_call: TRBJ2-1
v_call: TRBV27
clone_size: few
cdr3_nt: TGTGCCAGCAGGGGGACAGGTCTCTTCTACAATGAGCAGTTCTTC
cdr3_aa: CASRGTGLFYNEQFF

d_call: NA
j_call: TRBJ2-7
v_call: TRBV7-9
clone_size: many
cdr3_nt: TGTGCCAGCAGCTCAAAAGCCAGGGTCAACGAGCAGTACTTC
cdr3_aa: CASSSKARVNEQYF